These 14 T cell receptor beta chains were all obtained from the same sample, sequenced in a study of shared clonotypes between healthy human individuals. Assay used: immunoSEQ multiplex PCR; TCRdb lists only in-frame clones, some missing. The data contain roughly 1,800,000 clones, about 94% of them seen just once; the ten biggest clones take up 1% to 1.5%. CD45RO negativity and positive selection for CCR7 defined naive CD8 cells, a population that excluded terminally differentiated effector memory CD45RA+ cells. Specimen: naive CD8+ T cells sorted from blood. The receptors stem from a man younger than 35 in good health.

The chain links TRBV19 to TRBJ2-5, with 12 positions matching TRBD2. The V gene's germline CDR1 is LNHDA and CDR2 SQIVND (reference sequence). The CDR3 is made up of 17 amino acids. V lost 4 bases to trimming and J lost 1 base; unmatched junction nucleotides: 7. CDR3 bases: TGTGCCAGTAGTACACCGACTAGCGGGAGACCCCAAGAGACCCAGTACTTC. Protein product: CASSTPTSGRPQETQYF. Drawing the rest from reference TRBV19 and TRBJ2-5, the complete variable domain is DGGITQSPKYLFRKEGQNVTLSCEQNLNHDAMYWYRQDPGQGLRLIYYSQIVNDFQKGDIAEGYSVSREKKESFPLTVTSAQKNPTAFYLCASSTPTSGRPQETQYFGPGTRLLVL.

The genes are TRBV30 and TRBJ1-5; possibly TRBD1 for D (5 bases). Trimming pared 4 bases from V and 3 bases from J, leaving 10 bases between. Germline V gene data show CDR1 as GTSNPN and CDR2 as SVGIG (reference sequence). The CDR3 runs to 13 residues. The CDR3 nucleotides read TGTGCCTGGACCAAGGGGTACAATCAGCCCCAGCATTTT. This encodes CAWTKGYNQPQHF.

The chain recombines TRBV9 with TRBJ2-7, with D perhaps TRBD1 or TRBD2 (6 bases each). Trimming removed 3 bases from V and 2 bases from J, with 15 bases in between. The CDR3 is 15 amino acids. Germline V gene data show CDR1 as SGDLS and CDR2 as YYNGEE. This CDR3 is CASSAQGGGTYEQYF. CDR3 DNA sequence: TGTGCCAGCAGCGCCCAAGGGGGAGGCACCTACGAGCAGTACTTC.

This sequence joins TRBV10-3 and TRBJ1-3; 9 nucleotides match TRBD1. Germline CDR1 ENHRY, CDR2 SYGVKD. V lost 7 bases to trimming and J lost 2 bases; unmatched junction nucleotides: 6. CDR3 length: 15 residues. The CDR3 DNA reads TGTGCCATCAAAAGGACAGGGGAACCTGGAAACACCATATATTTT. This encodes CAIKRTGEPGNTIYF.

The V call is TRBV5-1, the J call TRBJ2-3; no definite D call. Trimming took 7 bases from V and 3 from J, leaving 12 bases between them. The CDR3 runs to 13 residues. Germline V gene lookup returns CDR1 SGHRS and CDR2 YFSETQ. CDR3 sequence (DNA): TGCGCCAGCGCCTCCCTCCCTACAGATACGCAGTATTTT. Translating gives CASASLPTDTQYF.

In this sample, this clone turned up once. Other DNA sequences from this sample encode an identical CDR3 as well. The rearrangement joins TRBV28 to TRBJ1-5; D call uncertain. CDR1 and CDR2 from the germline V gene are MDHEN and SYDVKM. The germline V and J ends were trimmed by 3 bases and 4 bases, with 4 bases remaining between them. This CDR3 comprises 12 residues. The CDR3 nucleotides are TGTGCCAGCAGTTTCCGAAATCAGCCCCAGCATTTT. It is translated as CASSFRNQPQHF.

This clone was picked up one time. The chain employs TRBV27 and TRBJ1-5; tentative D call: TRBD1 (6 bases). CDR1 is MNHEY, CDR2 SMNVEV, per germline (reference sequence). V dropped 6 bases and J dropped 2 bases, with 14 bases sitting between them. The CDR3 has 15 residues. Here the CDR3 DNA reads TGTGCCAGCAGATTAGGGGGTGAAGGCAATCAGCCCCAGCATTTT. Protein product: CASRLGGEGNQPQHF.

The rearrangement links TRBV6-6 to TRBJ1-6; D is unresolved. This CDR3 has 16 residues. V shed 0 bases and J shed 4 bases, with 10 bases lying between them. CDR1 is MNHNY and CDR2 is SVGAGI in the germline V gene (reference sequence). CDR3 residues: CASSYSIPYYNSPLHF. The DNA of the CDR3 is TGTGCCAGCAGTTACTCAATACCTTATTATAATTCACCCCTCCACTTT.

Concerning this clone: Other DNA sequences in this sample translate to the same CDR3. The chain is built from TRBV9 and TRBJ2-7, with D tentatively TRBD1 or TRBD2 (5 bases each). Germline CDR1 SGDLS, CDR2 YYNGEE. Trimming pared 2 bases from V and 0 bases from J, leaving 9 bases between. CDR3 length: 14 residues. CDR3 nucleotides: TGTGCCAGCAGCGTCGAGGGGAGCTCCTACGAGCAGTACTTC. Its translation: CASSVEGSSYEQYF.

V usage is TRBV11-2 and J usage is TRBJ2-3, with 9 bases fitting TRBD1. Unmatched junction bases numbered 10, after V lost 5 bases and J lost 4 bases. Germline CDR1 SGHAT, CDR2 FQNNGV. CDR3 length: 16 amino acids. The CDR3 DNA sequence: TGTGCCAGCAGCCTCTACCGGGACAGGGTGGCAGATACGCAGTATTTT. Its protein is CASSLYRDRVADTQYF.

The chain carries TRBV28 and TRBJ2-7; 9 bases map to TRBD2. With 2 bases clipped from V and 1 base from J, the junction kept 6 bases outside the gene matches. Germline values: CDR1 MDHEN, CDR2 SYDVKM. The CDR3 runs 16 residues. In DNA, the CDR3 is TGTGCCAGCAGTTTAGGGACTAGCATTACTTCCTACGAGCAGTACTTC. Amino acid sequence: CASSLGTSITSYEQYF.

This rearrangement joins TRBV28 to TRBJ2-7; 7 nucleotides agree with TRBD1. Looked up from germline, CDR1 is MDHEN and CDR2 is SYDVKM. V lost 5 bases to trimming and J lost 3 bases; unmatched junction nucleotides: 13. The CDR3 length is 16 residues. CDR3: CASSDPGTGAFYEQYF. DNA of the CDR3: TGTGCCAGCAGTGACCCCGGCACAGGGGCTTTCTACGAGCAGTACTTC. Looking up the rest from reference TRBV28 and TRBJ2-7 gives the full variable domain: DVKVTQSSRYLVKRTGEKVFLECVQDMDHENMFWYRQDPGLGLRLIYFSYDVKMKEKGDIPEGYSVSREKKERFSLILESASTNQTSMYLCASSDPGTGAFYEQYFGPGTRLTVT.

The V and J genes are TRBV7-2 and TRBJ1-1; no reliable D call. Trimming took off 0 bases at V and 6 bases at J, with 5 bases between the two ends. The CDR3 sequence is 12 residues long. Per germline, CDR1 SGHTA and CDR2 FQGNSA. The CDR3 region is CASSLAAAEAFF. As DNA, the CDR3 is TGTGCCAGCAGCTTAGCGGCGGCTGAAGCTTTCTTT. Looking up the rest from reference TRBV7-2 and TRBJ1-1 gives the full variable domain: GAGVSQSPSNKVTEKGKDVELRCDPISGHTALYWYRQSLGQGLEFLIYFQGNSAPDKSGLPSDRFSAERTGGSVSTLTIQRTQQEDSAVYLCASSLAAAEAFFGQGTRLTVV.

The chain recombines TRBV13 with TRBJ2-3; D remains unclear. The CDR3 spans 14 residues. Looked up from germline, CDR1 is PRHDT and CDR2 is FYEKMQ (reference sequence). V dropped 4 bases and J dropped 5 bases, with 13 bases sitting between them. The CDR3 coding sequence is TGTGCCAGCAGCTCAGGACCCCAAGGAGATACGCAGTATTTT. Translated, it gives CASSSGPQGDTQYF.